Here is one T cell receptor (beta chain) with its context. Its matching antigen is unknown. The CDR3 runs to 13 residues. With 2 bases removed from V and 4 bases from J, the gap between germline ends came to 5 bases. CDR1 and CDR2 from the germline V gene are MDHEN and SYDVKM. The data were taken from a study of cytomegalovirus exposure and HLA in healthy donors. Study-level points and caveats: Prior analysis indicated that the majority of TCR beta V segments exhibited productivity approximately 87% or approximately 30% of the time. Analyzed later, most CMV-associated TCR beta chains appeared HLA-restricted. There were reportedly fewer N-insertions in an Asian-associated ancestry cluster than the approximately 630-donor mean, in a later analysis.

The study ran its PCR with 60 Vbeta and 13 Jbeta primers. The table came from immunoSEQ multiplex PCR; TCRdb's copy has only in-frame clones and leaves some out. The sample's table shows approximately 120,000 clones. V gene TRBV28 combines with J gene TRBJ1-4; D is uncertain. This receptor was obtained from a young man in good health and CMV-seronegative. The sequenced sample was PBMCs. CDR3 sequence reads: CASSLTSNEKLFF. In DNA form, the CDR3 reads TGTGCCAGCAGTTTAACCAGTAATGAAAAACTGTTTTTT.